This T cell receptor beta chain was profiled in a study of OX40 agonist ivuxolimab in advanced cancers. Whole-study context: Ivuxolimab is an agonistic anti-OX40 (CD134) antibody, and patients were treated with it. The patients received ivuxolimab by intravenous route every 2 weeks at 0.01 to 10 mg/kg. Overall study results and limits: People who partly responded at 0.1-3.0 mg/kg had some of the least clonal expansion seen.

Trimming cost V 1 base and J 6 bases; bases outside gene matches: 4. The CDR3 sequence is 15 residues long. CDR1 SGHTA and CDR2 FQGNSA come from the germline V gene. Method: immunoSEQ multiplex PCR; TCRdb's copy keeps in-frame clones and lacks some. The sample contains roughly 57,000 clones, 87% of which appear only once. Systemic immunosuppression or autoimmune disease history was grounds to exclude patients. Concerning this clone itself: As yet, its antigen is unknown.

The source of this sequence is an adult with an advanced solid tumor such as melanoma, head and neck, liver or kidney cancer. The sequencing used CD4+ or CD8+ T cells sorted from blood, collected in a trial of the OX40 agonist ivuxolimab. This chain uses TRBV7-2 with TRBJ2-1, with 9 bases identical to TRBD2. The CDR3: CASSLGSGSLNEQFF. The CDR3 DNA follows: TGTGCCAGCAGCTTAGGTAGCGGGAGCCTCAATGAGCAGTTCTTC.